What follows are 28 T cell receptor beta chains derived from one specimen sequenced in a study of shared clonotypes between healthy human individuals. Some clones are missing from TCRdb's copy, which holds only in-frame ones; the method was immunoSEQ multiplex PCR. This sample carries over 2 million clones, 95% of them seen once, and the ten largest clones take 0.1% to 0.15%. The sample taken for sequencing was naive CD4+ T cells sorted from blood. Subset here: CD45RA+ positively selected. The receptors here all came from a young man in good health.

This clone was recorded once. J is TRBJ2-7 and V is TRBV11-2, with D possibly matching TRBD2 (6 bases). The CDR3 sequence is 14 residues long. Trimming took 5 bases from V and 4 from J, leaving 15 bases between them. Germline CDR1 SGHAT, CDR2 FQNNGV. The DNA of the CDR3 is TGTGCCAGCAGCCCGACCGGGACTCGGTACGAGCAGTACTTC. Protein: CASSPTGTRYEQYF.

This chain connects TRBV10-3 to TRBJ2-5, with 14 bases fitting TRBD2. The V gene end was trimmed by 6 bases and the J gene end by 1 base; junction bases not matched to a gene: 1. Germline CDR1 ENHRY, CDR2 SYGVKD. The CDR3 consists of 15 residues. The CDR3 loop is CAISGTSGGQETQYF. In DNA form, the CDR3 reads TGTGCCATCAGCGGGACTAGCGGGGGCCAAGAGACCCAGTACTTC.

V usage is TRBV19 and J usage is TRBJ1-2; 9 bases align to TRBD1. Losses at the gene ends were 5 bases for V and 1 base for J; bases not matched to a gene: 5. The length of the CDR3 is 15 residues. Per germline, CDR1 LNHDA and CDR2 SQIVND (reference sequence). This CDR3 reads CASSGTGSLNYGYTF. The CDR3, as DNA: TGTGCCAGTAGTGGGACAGGGAGCCTTAACTATGGCTACACCTTC.

In regard to this clone: Other DNA sequences from this sample encode an identical CDR3 as well. This rearrangement joins TRBV5-4 to TRBJ2-7; 13 nucleotides align to TRBD2. V was clipped by 4 bases and J by 3 bases; unmatched bases: 4. CDR1 and CDR2 (germline): SGHNT, YYREEE (reference sequence). CDR3 length equals 15 residues. The CDR3 DNA reads TGTGCCAGCAGCCTCGGACTAGCGGGGGACTACGAGCAGTACTTC. Amino acid sequence: CASSLGLAGDYEQYF.

The chain has TRBV18 and TRBJ2-7; perhaps TRBD2 as D (6 bases). This CDR3 region has 12 residues. Trimming left V 1 base short and J 7 bases short, with 8 bases between. The germline V gene encodes CDR1 KGHSH and CDR2 LQKENI. CDR3 protein: CASSPRGVEQYF. The CDR3 DNA follows: TGTGCCAGCTCACCACGCGGGGTTGAGCAGTACTTC.

The genes are TRBV10-1 and TRBJ2-1, with 12 bases identical to TRBD2. The germline V gene has CDR1 WNHNN and CDR2 SYGVQD (reference sequence). J gave up 8 bases and V 5 bases, and 4 bases lay outside the gene matches. The CDR3 length is 14 residues. The CDR3 protein is CASSLAGGPYEQFF. The CDR3 DNA is TGCGCCAGCAGTCTAGCGGGAGGGCCATATGAGCAGTTCTTC.

V is TRBV29-1 and J is TRBJ1-2, with no clear D. The CDR3 has 11 residues. Deletions cut 2 bases from V and 3 bases from J, with 4 bases between. In germline, CDR1 is SQVTM, CDR2 ANQGSEA. DNA for the CDR3: TGCAGCGTTGAAACGTACTATGGCTACACCTTC. Translating it yields CSVETYYGYTF.

The rearrangement uses TRBV5-1 and TRBJ1-1; D may be TRBD1 (5 bases). V lost 2 bases, J lost 0 bases, and 14 bases lay in between. There are 16 residues in the CDR3. Germline V gives CDR1 SGHRS, CDR2 YFSETQ. The CDR3 sequence: CASSFGARGMNTEAFF. The CDR3 DNA follows: TGCGCCAGCAGCTTTGGGGCGCGAGGGATGAACACTGAAGCTTTCTTT.

This sequence joins TRBV6-5 and TRBJ1-1; D is ambiguous. The V end was cut by 4 bases, the J end by 0 bases, with 6 bases between. This CDR3 spans 13 amino acids. Per germline, CDR1 MNHEY and CDR2 SVGAGI. In DNA, the CDR3 is TGTGCCAGCAGTTTCGGCCTGAACACTGAAGCTTTCTTT. It yields the protein CASSFGLNTEAFF.

This rearrangement joins TRBV9 to TRBJ1-1; D perhaps matches TRBD1 (5 bases). Trimming cost V 1 base and J 8 bases, with 12 bases left between them. CDR3 length equals 13 residues. The germline CDR1 and CDR2 sequences are SGDLS and YYNGEE. This CDR3 reads CASSVIRGGEAFF. CDR3 nucleotides: TGTGCCAGCAGCGTAATAAGGGGCGGGGAAGCTTTCTTT.

This chain links TRBV18 with TRBJ2-5; no reliable D call. Per germline, CDR1 KGHSH and CDR2 LQKENI. CDR3 length: 13 residues. The V end was cut by 6 bases, the J end by 5 bases, with 13 bases between. The CDR3 region has the DNA TGTGCCAGCTCCCTTAGTGGTACGGAGACCCAGTACTTC. The encoded protein is CASSLSGTETQYF.

This sequence joins TRBV18 and TRBJ2-3, with a weak D call TRBD2 (6 bases). Trimming removed 2 bases from V and 2 bases from J, with 14 bases in between. This CDR3 region has 16 residues. The germline V gene encodes CDR1 KGHSH and CDR2 LQKENI. The CDR3 here is CASSPISGGNTDTQYF. CDR3 DNA: TGTGCCAGCTCACCAATCTCTGGCGGGAACACAGATACGCAGTATTTT.

This rearrangement joins TRBV4-1 to TRBJ1-6; D unresolved. V lost 0 bases to trimming and J lost 4 bases, with 10 bases between them. CDR1 and CDR2 from the germline V gene are MGHRA and YSYEKL. The CDR3 totals 16 residues. The CDR3 spells CASSQEGAGYNSPLHF. In DNA, the CDR3 is TGCGCCAGCAGCCAAGAGGGTGCGGGATATAATTCACCCCTCCACTTT.

V gene TRBV5-1 combines with J gene TRBJ1-4; no clear D gene. Germline V gene lookup returns CDR1 SGHRS and CDR2 YFSETQ. The CDR3 contains 14 residues. The germline V and J ends were trimmed by 4 bases and 3 bases, with 10 bases remaining between them. CDR3 protein: CASSRGEANEKLFF. CDR3 DNA sequence: TGCGCCAGCAGCCGCGGGGAAGCTAATGAAAAACTGTTTTTT.

This chain joins TRBV9 and TRBJ1-5; D perhaps matches TRBD1 (5 bases). The germline CDR1 and CDR2 sequences are SGDLS and YYNGEE. The V end lost 4 bases, the J end lost 1 base, and 12 bases lay between the germline ends. This CDR3 has 15 amino acids. The CDR3 sequence: CASSIGHGSNQPQHF. CDR3 sequence (DNA): TGTGCCAGCAGCATCGGACACGGCAGCAATCAGCCCCAGCATTTT.

V is TRBV18 and J is TRBJ1-2; 12 bases align to TRBD1. Germline loops: CDR1 KGHSH, CDR2 LQKENI. The CDR3 consists of 16 residues. The V segment lost 3 bases and the J segment 4 bases; nucleotides outside the gene matches: 6. The DNA of the CDR3 is TGTGCCAGCTCACCCGGGACAGGGGGCGCTAGCTATGGCTACACCTTC. Protein product: CASSPGTGGASYGYTF.

J is TRBJ2-5 and V is TRBV7-2, with 10 bases identical to TRBD2. This CDR3 contains 16 residues. With 4 bases clipped from V and 5 bases from J, the junction kept 10 bases outside the gene matches. Germline V gives CDR1 SGHTA, CDR2 FQGNSA. In DNA form, the CDR3 reads TGTGCCAGCAGCTCAGGAGCGGGAGGGGTTGCGGAGACCCAGTACTTC. Its protein is CASSSGAGGVAETQYF.

The V and J genes are TRBV28 and TRBJ2-5, with unresolved D. This CDR3 spans 11 amino acids. Germline-derived CDR1 and CDR2 are MDHEN and SYDVKM. The V gene lost 5 bases and the J gene lost 2 bases, with 3 bases spanning the gap. CDR3 DNA sequence: TGTGCCAGCAGTAAACAAGAGACCCAGTACTTC. Residues: CASSKQETQYF.

The chain carries TRBV7-3 and TRBJ2-1, with a weak D call TRBD2 (6 bases). Trimming shortened V by 3 bases and J by 8 bases, and 17 bases separated the two germline ends. The germline CDR1 and CDR2 sequences are SGHTA and FQGTGA. The length of the CDR3 is 15 residues. The CDR3 DNA sequence: TGTGCCAGCAGCTTCGGGACGCGACTAGTAGATGAGCAGTTCTTC. It yields the protein CASSFGTRLVDEQFF.

This chain links TRBV27 with TRBJ1-5, with D tentatively TRBD1 (6 bases). Germline-derived CDR1 and CDR2 are MNHEY and SMNVEV (reference sequence). V dropped 1 base and J dropped 1 base, with 11 bases sitting between them. The CDR3 is 16 residues long. This chain's CDR3 is CASSLYGRGSNQPQHF. Written as DNA, the CDR3 is TGTGCCAGCAGTTTATATGGCAGGGGAAGCAATCAGCCCCAGCATTTT.

With respect to this clone: The sample holds other DNA sequences that translate to the same CDR3. CDR3 loop: CASSPGQGPYEQYF. CDR3 DNA: TGCGCCAGCAGCCCCGGACAGGGTCCCTACGAGCAGTACTTC. The chain carries TRBV5-1 and TRBJ2-7, with 8 positions matching TRBD1. The CDR3 runs to 14 residues. Trimming removed 4 bases from V and 2 bases from J; junction bases left unmatched: 5. Looked up from germline, CDR1 is SGHRS and CDR2 is YFSETQ. The whole variable domain, remainder taken from reference TRBV5-1 and TRBJ2-7, is KAGVTQTPRYLIKTRGQQVTLSCSPISGHRSVSWYQQTPGQGLQFLFEYFSETQRNKGNFPGRFSGRQFSNSRSEMNVSTLELGDSALYLCASSPGQGPYEQYFGPGTRLTVT.

The gene calls are TRBV30 and TRBJ2-3; D is perhaps TRBD1 or TRBD2 (5 bases each). This CDR3 is 13 amino acids long. Trimming stripped 3 bases from V and 2 bases from J, with 9 bases between. Germline V lookup: CDR1 GTSNPN, CDR2 SVGIG (reference sequence). The CDR3: CAWRGPNTDTQYF. The CDR3 nucleotides are TGTGCCTGGAGGGGACCGAACACAGATACGCAGTATTTT. Combining the CDR3 with reference TRBV30 and TRBJ2-3 gives the whole variable domain SQTIHQWPATLVQPVGSPLSLECTVEGTSNPNLYWYRQAAGRGLQLLFYSVGIGQISSEVPQNLSASRPQDRQFILSSKKLLLSDSGFYLCAWRGPNTDTQYFGPGTRLTVL.

CDR3 in DNA: TGTGCCAGCAGTCCAGGGGATCTCTACGAGCAGTACTTC. This codes for CASSPGDLYEQYF. The chain carries TRBV5-4 and TRBJ2-7, with D perhaps TRBD1 (6 bases). Germline lookup yields CDR1 SGHNT and CDR2 YYREEE (reference sequence). CDR3 size: 13 residues. V was cut by 5 bases and J by 3 bases, with 12 bases left in between.

The DNA for the CDR3 is TGCGCCAGCAGCTGGGGGGACAGACCCCCGGTCTACAATGAGCAGTTCTTC. Encoded protein: CASSWGDRPPVYNEQFF. V and J are TRBV5-1 and TRBJ2-1, with D maybe TRBD1 (7 bases). Trimming shortened V by 3 bases and J by 3 bases, and 19 bases separated the two germline ends. This CDR3 is 17 amino acids long. CDR1 SGHRS and CDR2 YFSETQ come from the germline V gene. Variable domain in full (rest from reference TRBV5-1 and TRBJ2-1): KAGVTQTPRYLIKTRGQQVTLSCSPISGHRSVSWYQQTPGQGLQFLFEYFSETQRNKGNFPGRFSGRQFSNSRSEMNVSTLELGDSALYLCASSWGDRPPVYNEQFFGPGTRLTVL.

J is TRBJ1-4 and V is TRBV4-1; 7 bases match TRBD1. The CDR3 has 14 amino acids. Germline values: CDR1 MGHRA, CDR2 YSYEKL. The V gene end was trimmed by 1 base and the J gene end by 7 bases; junction bases not matched to a gene: 3. The CDR3 loop is CASSQGQGAEKLFF. The CDR3 DNA sequence: TGCGCCAGCAGCCAAGGACAGGGAGCTGAAAAACTGTTTTTT.

The J gene is TRBJ2-1, the V gene TRBV10-3; D is possibly TRBD1 or TRBD2 (5 bases each). Trimming left V 9 bases short and J 6 bases short, with 9 bases between. Looked up from germline, CDR1 is ENHRY and CDR2 is SYGVKD. CDR3 length equals 11 residues. The DNA for the CDR3 is TGTGCCATTGATGGGGGCAATGAGCAGTTCTTC. Translation gives CAIDGGNEQFF.

The chain recombines TRBV9 with TRBJ1-2, with TRBD1 matching over 8 bases. Trimming cost V 3 bases and J 0 bases; bases outside gene matches: 10. This CDR3 has 17 amino acids. Per germline, CDR1 SGDLS and CDR2 YYNGEE. CDR3 amino acids: CASSGGTGSFPNYGYTF. DNA of the CDR3: TGTGCCAGCAGCGGAGGGACAGGCTCATTTCCTAACTATGGCTACACCTTC.

The chain links TRBV6-5 to TRBJ2-1; 10 bases agree with TRBD1. CDR1 MNHEY and CDR2 SVGAGI come from the germline V gene. The CDR3 runs 13 residues. J lost 10 bases, V lost 7 bases, and 7 bases had no gene match. The CDR3 is CASTDRGRGEQFF. The CDR3 DNA reads TGTGCCAGCACCGACAGGGGGCGGGGAGAGCAGTTCTTC.